One and the same sample provided the 7 T cell receptor beta chains below, sequenced in a study of T cell clonotyping in hematopoietic cell transplantation. As for time point: recipient sample about 28 days before transplant, after cytoreduction. Only in-frame clones appear in the TCRdb table, and some are missing; sequencing was by immunoSEQ multiplex PCR. The sample consists of some 16,000 clones, approximately 93% of them appearing once. This material consisted of peripheral blood mononuclear cells, taken before stem cell transplant. These receptors were collected from a young man with biphenotypic leukemia. Some clones in this sample may be carry-over from other donors' samples.

The chain carries TRBV5-8 and TRBJ1-2; TRBD1 might be the D (5 bases). The CDR3 runs to 16 residues. The V gene lost 4 bases and the J gene lost 0 bases, with 16 bases spanning the gap. CDR1 and CDR2 (germline): SGHTS, YDEGEE. CDR3 coding DNA: TGTGCCAGCAGCACCCGGACGGGGACTGCTAACTATGGCTACACCTTC. Protein: CASSTRTGTANYGYTF.

This sequence joins TRBV6-5 and TRBJ1-1; 7 bases align to TRBD1. CDR3 size: 13 residues. The germline CDR1 and CDR2 sequences are MNHEY and SVGAGI. After removal of 5 bases from V and 5 bases from J, the junction contained 5 bases not matched to a gene. The CDR3 region is CASSNRGWTEAFF. The CDR3 DNA sequence: TGTGCCAGCAGTAACAGGGGTTGGACTGAAGCTTTCTTT.

This sequence joins TRBV2 and TRBJ1-1, with unresolved D. Germline values: CDR1 SNHLY, CDR2 FYNNEI. The CDR3 is 13 amino acids. With 3 bases removed from V and 5 bases from J, the gap between germline ends came to 10 bases. The CDR3 nucleotides are TGTGCCAGCAGTGATGGAGGTCGGACTGAAGCTTTCTTT. This encodes CASSDGGRTEAFF.

V and J are TRBV30 and TRBJ1-1, with TRBD1 identical over 10 bases. Germline V gives CDR1 GTSNPN, CDR2 SVGIG (reference sequence). After removal of 4 bases from V and 8 bases from J, the junction contained 10 bases not matched to a gene. The length of the CDR3 is 14 residues. The CDR3 coding sequence is TGTGCCTGGAACCCGGGACAGGGGTATTTAGAAGCTTTCTTT. This codes for CAWNPGQGYLEAFF. The full variable domain, in which reference TRBV30 and TRBJ1-1 provide the parts outside the CDR3, is SQTIHQWPATLVQPVGSPLSLECTVEGTSNPNLYWYRQAAGRGLQLLFYSVGIGQISSEVPQNLSASRPQDRQFILSSKKLLLSDSGFYLCAWNPGQGYLEAFFGQGTRLTVV.

This chain uses TRBV5-6 with TRBJ2-7; 12 positions agree with TRBD2. The trim removed 4 bases at V and 2 bases at J, leaving 10 bases unmatched. There are 17 residues in the CDR3. The germline V gene has CDR1 SGHDT and CDR2 YYEEEE. CDR3 sequence (DNA): TGTGCCAGCAGCCTAGGACTAGCGGGGATGCTACCCTACGAGCAGTACTTC. Translated: CASSLGLAGMLPYEQYF. Combining the CDR3 with reference TRBV5-6 and TRBJ2-7 gives the whole variable domain DAGVTQSPTHLIKTRGQQVTLRCSPKSGHDTVSWYQQALGQGPQFIFQYYEEEERQRGNFPDRFSGHQFPNYSSELNVNALLLGDSALYLCASSLGLAGMLPYEQYFGPGTRLTVT.

In nucleotides, the CDR3 is TGTGCCTGGAGTGGGGGGTGGTTGACAGGGAGCTCCTACAATGAGCAGTTCTTC. It encodes CAWSGGWLTGSSYNEQFF. This chain joins TRBV30 and TRBJ2-1, with 7 bases fitting TRBD1. This CDR3 region has 18 residues. J lost 0 bases, V lost 1 base, and 12 bases had no gene match. The germline V gene encodes CDR1 GTSNPN and CDR2 SVGIG (reference sequence).

This chain links TRBV5-8 with TRBJ2-2; D is unresolved. From germline, CDR1 is SGHTS and CDR2 YDEGEE. This CDR3 comprises 10 residues. The V end was cut by 6 bases, the J end by 7 bases, with 4 bases between. CDR3 region: CASTSGELFF. The CDR3 nucleotides read TGTGCCAGCACGAGCGGGGAGCTGTTTTTT.